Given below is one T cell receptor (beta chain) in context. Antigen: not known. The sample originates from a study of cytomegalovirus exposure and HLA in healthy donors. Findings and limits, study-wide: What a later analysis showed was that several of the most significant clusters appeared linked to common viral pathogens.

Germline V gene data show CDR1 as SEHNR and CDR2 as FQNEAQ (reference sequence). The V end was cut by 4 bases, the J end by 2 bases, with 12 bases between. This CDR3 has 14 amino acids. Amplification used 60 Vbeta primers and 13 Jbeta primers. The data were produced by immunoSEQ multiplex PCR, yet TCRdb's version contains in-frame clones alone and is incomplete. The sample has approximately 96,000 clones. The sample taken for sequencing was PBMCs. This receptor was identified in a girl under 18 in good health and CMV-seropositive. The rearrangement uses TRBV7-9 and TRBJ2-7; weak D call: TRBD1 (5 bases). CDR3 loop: CASSSETVTYEQYV. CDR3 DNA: TGTGCCAGCAGCTCCGAGACAGTTACCTACGAGCAGTACGTC.